The clone carrying this T cell receptor beta chain was observed at least ten times. Genomic DNA, the template, was used for profiling of the TCR beta VDJ and CDR3. TCRdb processed the reads anew with MiXCR; each CDR3 protein has one entry. This sample carries just over 450,000 distinct CDR3 sequences, about a third of them seen once, and the ten largest clones take under 0.95%. The sample is drawn from a study of CD8+CD57+ T cells in acquired aplastic anemia. There are 14 residues in the CDR3. After removal of 2 bases from V and 4 bases from J, the junction contained 4 bases not matched to a gene. Looked up from germline, CDR1 is SGDLS and CDR2 is YYNGEE. By flow cytometry, patients selected for sequencing had shown an expansion of CD8+CD57+ cells.

Sequencing was done on a sample of sorted CD4+, CD8+, or CD8+CD57+ T cells (not recorded which) from PBMCs. This sequence originates from a human donor with aplastic anemia. The chain carries TRBV9 and TRBJ2-7, with TRBD1 identical over 9 bases. CDR3 in DNA: TGTGCCAGCAGCGTCGGGACAGGGACATACGAGCAGTACTTC. Its protein is CASSVGTGTYEQYF. The complete variable domain, with remaining parts taken from reference TRBV9 and TRBJ2-7, reads DSGVTQTPKHLITATGQRVTLRCSPRSGDLSVYWYQQSLDQGLQFLIQYYNGEERAKGNILERFSAQQFPDLHSELNLSSLELGDSALYFCASSVGTGTYEQYFGPGTRLTVT.